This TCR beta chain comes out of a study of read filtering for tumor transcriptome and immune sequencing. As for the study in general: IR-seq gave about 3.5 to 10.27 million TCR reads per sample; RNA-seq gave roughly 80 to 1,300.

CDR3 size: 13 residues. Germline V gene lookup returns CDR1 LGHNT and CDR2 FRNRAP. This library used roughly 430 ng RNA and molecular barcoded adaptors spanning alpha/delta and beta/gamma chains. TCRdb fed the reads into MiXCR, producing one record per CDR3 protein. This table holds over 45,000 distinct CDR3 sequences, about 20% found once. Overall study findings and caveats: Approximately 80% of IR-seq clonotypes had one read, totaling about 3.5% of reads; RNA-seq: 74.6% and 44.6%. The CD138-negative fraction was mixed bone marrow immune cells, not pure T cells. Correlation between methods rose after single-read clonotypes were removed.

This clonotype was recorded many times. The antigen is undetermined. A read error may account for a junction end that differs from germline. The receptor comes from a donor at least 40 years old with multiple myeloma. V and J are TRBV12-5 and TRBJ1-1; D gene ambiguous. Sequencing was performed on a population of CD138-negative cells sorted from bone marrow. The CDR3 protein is CASGLRPNTEAFF. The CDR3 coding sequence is TGTGCTAGTGGTTTGCGTCCAAACACTGAAGCCTTCTTT.